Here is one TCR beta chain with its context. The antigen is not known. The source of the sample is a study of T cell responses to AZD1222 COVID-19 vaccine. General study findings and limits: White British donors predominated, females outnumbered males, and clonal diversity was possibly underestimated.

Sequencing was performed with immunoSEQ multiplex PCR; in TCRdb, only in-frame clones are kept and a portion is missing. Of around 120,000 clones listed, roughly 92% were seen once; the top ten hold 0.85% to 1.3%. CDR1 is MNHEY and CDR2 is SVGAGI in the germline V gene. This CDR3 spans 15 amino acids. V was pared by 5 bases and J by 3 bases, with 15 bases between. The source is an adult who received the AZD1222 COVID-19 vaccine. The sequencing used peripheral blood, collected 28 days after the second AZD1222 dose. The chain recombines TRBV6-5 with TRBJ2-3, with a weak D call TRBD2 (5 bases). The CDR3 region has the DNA TGTGCCAGCAGTATCCGTGGCGGGCCTACAGATACGCAGTATTTT. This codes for CASSIRGGPTDTQYF.